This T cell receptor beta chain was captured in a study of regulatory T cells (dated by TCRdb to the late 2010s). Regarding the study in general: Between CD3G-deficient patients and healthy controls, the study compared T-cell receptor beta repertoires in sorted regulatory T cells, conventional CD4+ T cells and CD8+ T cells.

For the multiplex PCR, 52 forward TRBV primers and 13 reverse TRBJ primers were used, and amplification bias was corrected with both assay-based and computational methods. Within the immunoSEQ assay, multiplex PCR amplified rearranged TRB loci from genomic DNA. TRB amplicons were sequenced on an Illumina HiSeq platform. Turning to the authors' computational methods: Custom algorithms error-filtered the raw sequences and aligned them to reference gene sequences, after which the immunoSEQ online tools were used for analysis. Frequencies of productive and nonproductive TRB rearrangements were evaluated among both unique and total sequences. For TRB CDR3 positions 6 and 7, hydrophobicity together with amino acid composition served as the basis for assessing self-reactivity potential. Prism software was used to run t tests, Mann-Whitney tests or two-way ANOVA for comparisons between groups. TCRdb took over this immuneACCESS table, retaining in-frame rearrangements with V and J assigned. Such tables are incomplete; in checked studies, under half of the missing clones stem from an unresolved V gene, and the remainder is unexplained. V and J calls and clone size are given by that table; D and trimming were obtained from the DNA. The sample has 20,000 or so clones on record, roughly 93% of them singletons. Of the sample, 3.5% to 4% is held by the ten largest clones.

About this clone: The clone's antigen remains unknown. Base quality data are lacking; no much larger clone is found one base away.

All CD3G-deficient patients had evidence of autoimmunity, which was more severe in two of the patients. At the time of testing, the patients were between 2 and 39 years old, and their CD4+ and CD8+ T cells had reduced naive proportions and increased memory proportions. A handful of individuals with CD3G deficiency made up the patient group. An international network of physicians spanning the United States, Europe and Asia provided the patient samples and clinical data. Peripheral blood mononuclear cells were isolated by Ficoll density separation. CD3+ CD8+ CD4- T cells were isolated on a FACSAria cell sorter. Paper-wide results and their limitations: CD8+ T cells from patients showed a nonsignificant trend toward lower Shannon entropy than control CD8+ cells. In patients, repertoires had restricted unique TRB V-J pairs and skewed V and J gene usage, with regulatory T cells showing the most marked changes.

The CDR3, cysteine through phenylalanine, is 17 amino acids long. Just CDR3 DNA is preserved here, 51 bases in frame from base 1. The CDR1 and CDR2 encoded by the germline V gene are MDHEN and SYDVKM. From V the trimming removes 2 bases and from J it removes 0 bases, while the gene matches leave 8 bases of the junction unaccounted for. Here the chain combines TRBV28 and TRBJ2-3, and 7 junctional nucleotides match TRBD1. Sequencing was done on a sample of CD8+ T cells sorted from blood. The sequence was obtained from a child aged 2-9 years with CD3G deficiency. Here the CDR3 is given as CASSLRQGTISTDTQYF. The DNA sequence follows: TGTGCCAGCAGTTTAAGACAGGGAACGATTAGCACAGATACGCAGTATTTT. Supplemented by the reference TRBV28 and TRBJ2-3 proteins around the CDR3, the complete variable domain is DVKVTQSSRYLVKRTGEKVFLECVQDMDHENMFWYRQDPGLGLRLIYFSYDVKMKEKGDIPEGYSVSREKKERFSLILESASTNQTSMYLCASSLRQGTISTDTQYFGPGTRLTVL.